This TCR beta chain appears in the sequencing data of a study of cytomegalovirus exposure and HLA in healthy donors. Findings of the study overall: Later work found that TCR association rates differed between HLA loci; DRB1 had the most and HLA-C the fewest. Sequencing likely produced, as an artifact, a cluster of highly shared sequence variants. The authors confirmed in vitro that three CMV-associated chains were specific for CMV antigens. Analyzed later, most CMV-associated TCR beta chains appeared HLA-restricted.

About this clone itself: Its antigen remains unknown.

The study ran its PCR with 60 Vbeta and 13 Jbeta primers. Libraries were prepared by immunoSEQ multiplex PCR; TCRdb keeps only in-frame clonotypes and omits some of them. This sample has fewer than 200,000 clones, with 65% to 70% found just once. The V and J ends lost 4 bases and 9 bases, in that order; junction bases with no gene match: 4. The CDR3 length is 12 residues. The V gene's germline CDR1 is SGHDT and CDR2 YYEEEE. The source material was PBMCs. This chain links TRBV5-6 with TRBJ2-3; 8 nucleotides line up with TRBD2. The source is a woman between 18 and 29 years old in good health and CMV-seropositive. CDR3 DNA sequence: TGTGCCAGCAGCCCAGCTAGCGGGACGCAGTATTTT. It encodes CASSPASGTQYF.